The sequence of this T cell receptor (beta chain) was determined in a study of T cell repertoires in cytomegalovirus infection. Looking at the study overall: Public TCR beta signatures provided an indication of both CMV infection and a matching HLA type. Study conclusions and caveats: Adding up the frequency of public TCR beta families identified people who carried CMV plus the relevant HLA. CMV-specific HLA-C-restricted TCR beta clonotypes dominated the ex vivo response.

Each CDR3 protein gets one entry after TCRdb re-called the reads with MiXCR. The sample gives some 300,000 distinct CDR3 sequences, roughly an eighth of which show up once; 8.5% to 10% is in the top ten. This clonotype was observed at least ten times. Its antigen is unknown. The sample taken for sequencing was PBMCs. This TCR came from a human donor in good health (CMV status not recorded). Some clones in this sample may be carry-over from other donors' samples.

The CDR3 protein is CASSLAPVESPLHF. CDR3 DNA sequence: TGTGCCAGCAGCTTAGCGCCGGTGGAATCACCCCTCCACTTT. The chain carries TRBV7-2 and TRBJ1-6, with D hard to call. Germline V gives CDR1 SGHTA, CDR2 FQGNSA. This CDR3 has 14 amino acids. V was cut by 0 bases and J by 10 bases, with 10 bases left in between.